This T cell receptor beta chain is from a study of blood T cell repertoires in COVID-19. The assay was immunoSEQ multiplex PCR, and TCRdb's table has in-frame clones only and misses some. Here the sample spans 120,000 or so clones, about four fifths being singletons. CDR3 length equals 13 residues. Trimming pared 1 base from V and 9 bases from J, leaving 10 bases between. CDR1 SGHAT and CDR2 FQNNGV come from the germline V gene. Sequenced: peripheral blood. The chain recombines TRBV11-2 with TRBJ2-4, with D unresolved. The source of this sequence is a man aged 55-75 years with acute or convalescent COVID-19. The CDR3 region is CASSLVARGIQYF. CDR3 sequence (DNA): TGTGCCAGCAGCTTAGTTGCGCGAGGCATTCAGTACTTC.